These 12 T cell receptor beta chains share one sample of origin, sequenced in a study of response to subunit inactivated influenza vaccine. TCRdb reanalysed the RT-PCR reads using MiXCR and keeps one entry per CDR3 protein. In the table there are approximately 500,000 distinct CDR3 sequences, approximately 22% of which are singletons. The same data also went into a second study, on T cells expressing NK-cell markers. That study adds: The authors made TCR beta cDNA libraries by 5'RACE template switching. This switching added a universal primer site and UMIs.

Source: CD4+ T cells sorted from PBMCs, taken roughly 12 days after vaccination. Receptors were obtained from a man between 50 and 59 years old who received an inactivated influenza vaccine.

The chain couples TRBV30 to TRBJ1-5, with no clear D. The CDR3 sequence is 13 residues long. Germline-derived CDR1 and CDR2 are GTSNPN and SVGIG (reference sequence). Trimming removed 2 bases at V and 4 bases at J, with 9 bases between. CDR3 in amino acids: CAWSSDGNQPQHF. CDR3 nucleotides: TGTGCCTGGAGTTCAGATGGAAATCAGCCCCAGCATTTT. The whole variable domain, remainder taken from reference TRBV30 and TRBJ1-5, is SQTIHQWPATLVQPVGSPLSLECTVEGTSNPNLYWYRQAAGRGLQLLFYSVGIGQISSEVPQNLSASRPQDRQFILSSKKLLLSDSGFYLCAWSSDGNQPQHFGDGTRLSIL.

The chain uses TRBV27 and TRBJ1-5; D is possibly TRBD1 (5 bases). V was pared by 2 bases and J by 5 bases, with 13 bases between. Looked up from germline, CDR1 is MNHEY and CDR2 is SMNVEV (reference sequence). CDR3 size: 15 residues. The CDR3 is CASSLIRREDQPQHF. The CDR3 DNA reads TGTGCCAGCAGTTTAATACGCAGGGAAGATCAGCCCCAGCATTTT.

The CDR3 here is CASSPHRTDQPQHF. CDR3 in DNA: TGCGCCAGCAGCCCCCACCGGACTGATCAGCCCCAGCATTTT. The rearrangement links TRBV4-3 to TRBJ1-5, with D unresolved. CDR3 length equals 14 residues. Germline V gene sequence: CDR1 LGHNA, CDR2 YSLEER. V lost 4 bases to trimming and J lost 5 bases, with 12 bases between them.

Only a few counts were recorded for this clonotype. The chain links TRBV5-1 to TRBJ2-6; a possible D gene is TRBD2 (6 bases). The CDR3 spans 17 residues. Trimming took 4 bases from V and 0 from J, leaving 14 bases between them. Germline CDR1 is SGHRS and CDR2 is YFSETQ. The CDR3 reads CASSPGLPSSGANVLTF. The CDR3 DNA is TGCGCCAGCAGCCCGGGACTCCCGAGCTCTGGGGCCAACGTCCTGACTTTC.

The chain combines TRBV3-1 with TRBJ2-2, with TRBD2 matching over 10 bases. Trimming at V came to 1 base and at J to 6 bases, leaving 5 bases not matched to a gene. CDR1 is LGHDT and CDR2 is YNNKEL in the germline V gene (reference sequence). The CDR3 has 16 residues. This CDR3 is CASSQGLAGVPGELFF. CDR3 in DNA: TGTGCCAGCAGCCAAGGGCTAGCGGGAGTCCCCGGGGAGCTGTTTTTT.

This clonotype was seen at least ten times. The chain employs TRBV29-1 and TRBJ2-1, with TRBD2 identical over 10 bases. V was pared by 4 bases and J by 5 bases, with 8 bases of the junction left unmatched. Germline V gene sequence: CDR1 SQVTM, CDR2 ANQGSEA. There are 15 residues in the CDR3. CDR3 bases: TGCAGCGTTGCGATGAGCGGGGGGGCCAACAATGAGCAGTTCTTC. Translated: CSVAMSGGANNEQFF.

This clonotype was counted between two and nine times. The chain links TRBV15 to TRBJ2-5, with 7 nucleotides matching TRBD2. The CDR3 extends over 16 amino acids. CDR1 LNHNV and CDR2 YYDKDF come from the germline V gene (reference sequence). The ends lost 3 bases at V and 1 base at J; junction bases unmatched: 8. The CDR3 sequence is CATSSRLAVTQETQYF. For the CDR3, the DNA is TGTGCCACCAGCAGTAGACTAGCCGTAACCCAAGAGACCCAGTACTTC.

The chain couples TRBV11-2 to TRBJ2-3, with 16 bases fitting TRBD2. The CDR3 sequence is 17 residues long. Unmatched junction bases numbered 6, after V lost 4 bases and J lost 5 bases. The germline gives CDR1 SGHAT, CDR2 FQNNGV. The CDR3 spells CASSSVGTSGGGDTQYF. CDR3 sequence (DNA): TGTGCCAGCAGCTCCGTGGGGACTAGCGGGGGGGGAGATACGCAGTATTTT.

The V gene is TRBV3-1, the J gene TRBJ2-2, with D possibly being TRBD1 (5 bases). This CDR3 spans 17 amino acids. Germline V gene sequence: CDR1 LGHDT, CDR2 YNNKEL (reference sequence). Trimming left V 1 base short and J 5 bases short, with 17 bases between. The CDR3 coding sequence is TGTGCCAGCAGCCAAGTTGGCCAGGGATATGTAACCGGGGAGCTGTTTTTT. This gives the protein CASSQVGQGYVTGELFF.

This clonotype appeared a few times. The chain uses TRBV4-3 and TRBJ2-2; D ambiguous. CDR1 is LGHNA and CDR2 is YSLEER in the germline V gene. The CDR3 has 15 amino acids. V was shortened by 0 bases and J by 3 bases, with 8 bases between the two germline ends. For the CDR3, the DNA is TGCGCCAGCAGCCAAGAGAACGGATACACCGGGGAGCTGTTTTTT. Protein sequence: CASSQENGYTGELFF.

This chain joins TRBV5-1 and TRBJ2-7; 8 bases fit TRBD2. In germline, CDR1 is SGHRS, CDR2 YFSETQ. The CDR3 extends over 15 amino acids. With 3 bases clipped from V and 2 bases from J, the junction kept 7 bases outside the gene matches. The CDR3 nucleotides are TGCGCCAGCAGCTCCGGGGGGGGAGTTCCCTACGAGCAGTACTTC. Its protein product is CASSSGGGVPYEQYF.

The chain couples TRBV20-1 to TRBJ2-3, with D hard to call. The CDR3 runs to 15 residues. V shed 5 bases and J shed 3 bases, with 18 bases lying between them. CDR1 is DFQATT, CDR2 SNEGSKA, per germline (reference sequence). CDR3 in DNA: TGCAGTGCTCACCGGCTACTATATGGAACAGATACGCAGTATTTT. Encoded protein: CSAHRLLYGTDTQYF.